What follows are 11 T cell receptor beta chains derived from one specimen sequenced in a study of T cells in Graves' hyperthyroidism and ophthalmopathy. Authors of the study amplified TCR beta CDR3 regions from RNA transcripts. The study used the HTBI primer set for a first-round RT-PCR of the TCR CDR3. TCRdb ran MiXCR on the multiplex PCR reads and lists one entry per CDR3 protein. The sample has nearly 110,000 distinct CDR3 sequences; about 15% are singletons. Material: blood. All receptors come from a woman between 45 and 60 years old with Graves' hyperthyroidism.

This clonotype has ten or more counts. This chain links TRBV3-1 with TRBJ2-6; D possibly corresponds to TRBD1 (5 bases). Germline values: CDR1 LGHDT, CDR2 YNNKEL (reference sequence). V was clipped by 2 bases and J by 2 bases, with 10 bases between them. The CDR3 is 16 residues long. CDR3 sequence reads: CASSQTWGAGANVLTF. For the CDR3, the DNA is TGTGCCAGCAGCCAAACGTGGGGCGCTGGGGCCAACGTCCTGACTTTC.

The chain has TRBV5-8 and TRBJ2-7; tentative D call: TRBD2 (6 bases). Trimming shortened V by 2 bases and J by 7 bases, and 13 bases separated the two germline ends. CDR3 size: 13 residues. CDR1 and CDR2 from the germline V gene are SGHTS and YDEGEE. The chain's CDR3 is CASSFGPAGEQYV. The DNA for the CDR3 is TGTGCCAGCAGCTTTGGACCCGCGGGAGAGCAGTACGTC.

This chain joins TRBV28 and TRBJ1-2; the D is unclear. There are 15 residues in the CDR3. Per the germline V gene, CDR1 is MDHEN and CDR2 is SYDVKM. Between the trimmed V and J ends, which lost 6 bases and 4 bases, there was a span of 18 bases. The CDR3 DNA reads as TGTGCCAGCAGCCAAGCAGCAGGCATCACCTATGGCTACACCTTC. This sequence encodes CASSQAAGITYGYTF.

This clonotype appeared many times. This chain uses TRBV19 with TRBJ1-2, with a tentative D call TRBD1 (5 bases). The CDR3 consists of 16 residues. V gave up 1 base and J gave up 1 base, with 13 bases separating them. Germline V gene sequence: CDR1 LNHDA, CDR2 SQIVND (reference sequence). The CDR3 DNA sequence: TGTGCCAGTAGTATAGTCCGGGGCGCAAGTAACTATGGCTACACCTTC. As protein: CASSIVRGASNYGYTF.

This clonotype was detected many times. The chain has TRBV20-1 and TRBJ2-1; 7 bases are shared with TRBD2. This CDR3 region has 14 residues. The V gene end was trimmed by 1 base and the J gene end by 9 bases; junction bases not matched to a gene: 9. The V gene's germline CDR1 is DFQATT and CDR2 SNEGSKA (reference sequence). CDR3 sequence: CSARGGGEKVEQFF. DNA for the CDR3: TGCAGTGCTAGAGGTGGGGGGGAGAAGGTTGAGCAGTTCTTC.

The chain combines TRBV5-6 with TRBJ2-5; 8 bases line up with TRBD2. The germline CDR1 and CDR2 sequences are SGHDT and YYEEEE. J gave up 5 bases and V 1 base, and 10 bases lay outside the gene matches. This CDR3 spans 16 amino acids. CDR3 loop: CASSLFSGNRGETQYF. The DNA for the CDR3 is TGTGCCAGCAGCTTGTTTAGCGGGAATAGGGGGGAGACCCAGTACTTC. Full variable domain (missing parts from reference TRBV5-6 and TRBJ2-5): DAGVTQSPTHLIKTRGQQVTLRCSPKSGHDTVSWYQQALGQGPQFIFQYYEEEERQRGNFPDRFSGHQFPNYSSELNVNALLLGDSALYLCASSLFSGNRGETQYFGPGTRLLVL.

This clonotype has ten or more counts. DNA for the CDR3: TGTGCCAGCAGCTTTTGGGGGGGCACTGAAGCTTTCTTT. Amino acid sequence: CASSFWGGTEAFF. The chain has TRBV11-2 and TRBJ1-1; a possible D gene is TRBD1 (5 bases). CDR1 is SGHAT, CDR2 FQNNGV, per germline. The CDR3 has 13 amino acids. V lost 3 bases, J lost 4 bases, and 9 bases lay in between.

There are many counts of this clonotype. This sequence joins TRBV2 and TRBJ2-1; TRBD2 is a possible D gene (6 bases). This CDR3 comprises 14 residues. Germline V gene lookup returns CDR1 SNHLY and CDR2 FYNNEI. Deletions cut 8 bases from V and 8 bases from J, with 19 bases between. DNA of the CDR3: TGTGCCAGCTTACCCCGGGAGTCCGCTGATGAGCAGTTCTTC. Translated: CASLPRESADEQFF.

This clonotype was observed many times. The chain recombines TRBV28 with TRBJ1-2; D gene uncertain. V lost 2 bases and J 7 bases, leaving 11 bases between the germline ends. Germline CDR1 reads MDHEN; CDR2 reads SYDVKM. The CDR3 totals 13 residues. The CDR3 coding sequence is TGTGCCAGCAGTTTACTAGGTTCCTGTGGCTACACCTTC. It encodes CASSLLGSCGYTF.

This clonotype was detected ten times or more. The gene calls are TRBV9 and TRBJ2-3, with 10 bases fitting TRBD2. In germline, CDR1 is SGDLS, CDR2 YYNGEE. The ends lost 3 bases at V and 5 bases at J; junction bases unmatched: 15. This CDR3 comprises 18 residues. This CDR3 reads CASSGTPEAGGTVDTQYF. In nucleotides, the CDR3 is TGTGCCAGCAGCGGAACCCCTGAAGCGGGAGGGACCGTAGATACGCAGTATTTT.

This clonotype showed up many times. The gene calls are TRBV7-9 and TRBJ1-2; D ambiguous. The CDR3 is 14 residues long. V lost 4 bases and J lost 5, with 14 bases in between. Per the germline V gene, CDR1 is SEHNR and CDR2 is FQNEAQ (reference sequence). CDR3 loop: CASSSSATSYGYTF. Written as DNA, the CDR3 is TGTGCCAGCAGCTCTTCCGCGACGAGTTATGGCTACACCTTC. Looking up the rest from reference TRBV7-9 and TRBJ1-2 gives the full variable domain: DTGVSQNPRHKITKRGQNVTFRCDPISEHNRLYWYRQTLGQGPEFLTYFQNEAQLEKSRLLSDRFSAERPKGSFSTLEIQRTEQGDSAMYLCASSSSATSYGYTFGSGTRLTVV.